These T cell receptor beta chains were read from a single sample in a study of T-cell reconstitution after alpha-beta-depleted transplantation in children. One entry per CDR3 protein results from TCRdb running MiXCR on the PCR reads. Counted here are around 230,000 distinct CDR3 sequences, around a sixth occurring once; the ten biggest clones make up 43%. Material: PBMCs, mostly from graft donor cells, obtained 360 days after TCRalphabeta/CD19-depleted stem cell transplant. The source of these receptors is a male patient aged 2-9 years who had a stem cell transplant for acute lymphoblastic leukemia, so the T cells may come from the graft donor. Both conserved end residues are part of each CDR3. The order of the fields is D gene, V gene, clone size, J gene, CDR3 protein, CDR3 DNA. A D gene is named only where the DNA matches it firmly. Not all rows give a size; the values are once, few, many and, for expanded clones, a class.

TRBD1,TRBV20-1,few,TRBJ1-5,CSARDKGDRGDQPQHF,TGCAGTGCTAGAGATAAGGGGGACAGGGGCGATCAGCCCCAGCATTTT
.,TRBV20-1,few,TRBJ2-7,CSARGQGSYEQYF,TGCAGTGCTAGGGGGCAGGGTTCCTACGAGCAGTACTTC
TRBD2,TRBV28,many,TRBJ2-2,CASGLWGGTGELFF,TGTGCCAGCGGCTTGTGGGGGGGGACCGGGGAGCTGTTTTTT
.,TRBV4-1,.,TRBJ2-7,CASLSSSYEQYF,TGCGCCAGCTTATCGAGCTCCTACGAGCAGTACTTC
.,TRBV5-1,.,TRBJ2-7,CASSSDSPYEQYF,TGCGCCAGCAGTTCGGACAGCCCCTACGAGCAGTACTTC
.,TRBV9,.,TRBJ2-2,CASSVLGLTTGELFF,TGTGCCAGCAGCGTACTGGGGCTTACCACCGGGGAGCTGTTTTTT
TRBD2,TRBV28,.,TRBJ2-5,CASSPAEGRGGGETQYF,TGTGCCAGCAGTCCCGCCGAAGGGCGGGGGGGCGGAGAGACCCAGTACTTC
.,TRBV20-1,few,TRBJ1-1,CSAIGGNTEAFF,TGCAGTGCTATAGGTGGGAACACTGAAGCTTTCTTT
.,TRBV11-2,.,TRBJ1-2,CASRLAGRRQLNSGYTF,TGTGCCAGCAGGCTGGCTGGGAGAAGGCAGTTAAATTCTGGCTACACCTTC
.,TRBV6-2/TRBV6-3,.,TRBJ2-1,CASSLDFSYNEQFF,TGTGCCAGCAGTCTCGATTTCTCCTACAATGAGCAGTTCTTC
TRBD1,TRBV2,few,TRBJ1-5,CASRVTGGAPYSNQPQHF,TGTGCCAGCAGGGTAACAGGGGGCGCCCCATATAGCAATCAGCCCCAGCATTTT
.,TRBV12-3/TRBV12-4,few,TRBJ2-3,CASSLIAGIDTDTQYF,TGTGCCAGCAGTTTGATCGCGGGAATAGACACAGATACGCAGTATTTT
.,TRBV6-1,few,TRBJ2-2,CAATGWADGELFF,TGTGCCGCCACGGGGTGGGCGGACGGGGAGCTGTTTTTT
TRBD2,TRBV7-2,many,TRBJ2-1,CASSLVSLAGDNEQFF,TGTGCCAGCAGCTTAGTCAGTCTAGCGGGAGACAATGAGCAGTTCTTC
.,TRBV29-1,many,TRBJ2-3,CSVASSITTDTQYF,TGCAGCGTTGCCAGCAGTATAACCACAGATACGCAGTATTTT
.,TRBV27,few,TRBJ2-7,CASCAPVPAYEQYF,TGTGCCAGCTGCGCCCCGGTCCCCGCCTACGAGCAGTACTTC
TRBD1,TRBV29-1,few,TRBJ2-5,CSVERAGGVHSETQYF,TGCAGCGTTGAAAGGGCAGGGGGCGTTCATTCGGAGACCCAGTACTTC
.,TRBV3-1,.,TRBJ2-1,CASSQGSRDPTNEQFF,TGTGCCAGCAGCCAAGGATCCCGGGATCCGACCAATGAGCAGTTCTTC
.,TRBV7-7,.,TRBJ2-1,CASSLDFEGDEQFF,TGTGCTAGCAGCTTAGATTTTGAGGGCGATGAGCAGTTCTTC
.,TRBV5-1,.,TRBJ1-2,CASWGGAEYGYTF,TGCGCCAGCTGGGGTGGGGCCGAGTATGGCTACACCTTC
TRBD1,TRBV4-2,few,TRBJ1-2,CASSQSTGGPYGYTF,TGTGCCAGCAGCCAATCGACAGGGGGCCCGTATGGCTACACCTTC
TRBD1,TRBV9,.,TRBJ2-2,CASSGVWDRGQSGELFF,TGTGCCAGCAGCGGAGTTTGGGACCGGGGACAGTCCGGGGAGCTGTTTTTT
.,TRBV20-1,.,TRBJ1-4,CSARDRGRNEKLFF,TGCAGTGCTAGAGATCGAGGCCGTAATGAAAAACTGTTTTTT
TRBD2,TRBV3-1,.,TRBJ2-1,CASSPTSGVAYNEQFF,TGTGCCAGCAGCCCAACTAGCGGGGTGGCTTACAATGAGCAGTTCTTC
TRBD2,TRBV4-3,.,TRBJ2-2,CASSQEAGVYTGELFF,TGCGCCAGCAGCCAAGAGGCGGGGGTCTACACCGGGGAGCTGTTTTTT
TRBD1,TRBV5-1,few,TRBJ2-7,CASRAGTGLYEQYF,TGCGCCAGCAGGGCCGGGACAGGTTTATACGAGCAGTACTTC
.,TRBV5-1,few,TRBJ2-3,CASRRQAGQNTDTQYF,TGCGCCAGCAGAAGGCAGGCAGGCCAGAACACAGATACGCAGTATTTT
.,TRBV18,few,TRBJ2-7,CASSLGEPTYEQYF,TGTGCCAGCTCATTAGGAGAACCGACCTACGAGCAGTACTTC
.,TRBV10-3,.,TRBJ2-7,CAISELPGPYEQYF,TGTGCCATCAGTGAGTTGCCAGGGCCCTACGAGCAGTACTTC
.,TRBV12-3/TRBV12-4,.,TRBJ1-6,CASRSREGSYNSPLHF,TGTGCCAGCAGGAGCCGGGAGGGATCCTATAATTCACCCCTCCACTTT
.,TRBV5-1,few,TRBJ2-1,CASSPLVGSYNEQFF,TGCGCCAGCAGCCCCTTGGTGGGATCCTACAATGAGCAGTTCTTC
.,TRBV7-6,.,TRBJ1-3,CASSLGPPGPVSGNTIYF,TGTGCCAGCAGCTTGGGGCCCCCAGGCCCAGTCTCTGGAAACACCATATATTTT
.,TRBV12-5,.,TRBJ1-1,CASGSRTTNTEAFF,TGTGCTAGTGGTAGCCGGACAACAAACACTGAAGCTTTCTTT
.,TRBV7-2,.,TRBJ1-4,CASSAYPATNEKLFF,TGTGCCAGCAGCGCTTACCCAGCAACTAATGAAAAACTGTTTTTT
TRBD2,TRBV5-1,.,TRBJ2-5,CASSVNSAGNQETQYF,TGCGCCAGCAGCGTCAATTCAGCGGGGAACCAAGAGACCCAGTACTTC
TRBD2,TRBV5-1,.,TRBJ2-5,CASSLLGLAGAYQETQYF,TGCGCCAGCAGCTTGTTAGGGCTAGCGGGGGCCTATCAAGAGACCCAGTACTTC
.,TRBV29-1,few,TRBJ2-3,CSVEVSVNTDTQYF,TGCAGCGTTGAAGTGTCGGTAAACACAGATACGCAGTATTTT
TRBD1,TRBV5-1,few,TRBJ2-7,CASRLDQGAGSYEQYF,TGCGCCAGCAGGCTGGACCAGGGGGCAGGATCCTACGAGCAGTACTTC
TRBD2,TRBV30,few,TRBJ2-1,CAWNWASGLYNEQFF,TGTGCCTGGAACTGGGCTAGCGGCCTCTACAATGAGCAGTTCTTC
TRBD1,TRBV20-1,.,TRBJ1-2,CSAPPQGQGGYTF,TGCAGTGCTCCACCACAGGGGCAGGGCGGCTACACCTTC
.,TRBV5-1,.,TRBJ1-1,CASSLAGAQGTEAFF,TGCGCCAGCAGCTTGGCGGGGGCCCAGGGGACTGAAGCTTTCTTT
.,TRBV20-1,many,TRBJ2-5,CSASRTRGAETQYF,TGCAGTGCTAGCCGCACTCGTGGTGCAGAGACCCAGTACTTC
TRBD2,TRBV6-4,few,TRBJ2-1,CASSDGGLAGGNEQFF,TGTGCCAGCAGTGACGGAGGACTAGCGGGTGGTAATGAGCAGTTCTTC
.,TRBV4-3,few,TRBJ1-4,CASSRRAQGDEKLFF,TGCGCCAGCAGCCGGCGTGCACAGGGCGATGAAAAACTGTTTTTT
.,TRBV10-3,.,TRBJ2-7,CAIGGAPSYEQYF,TGTGCCATCGGGGGGGCCCCATCCTACGAGCAGTACTTC
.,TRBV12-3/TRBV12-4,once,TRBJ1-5,CASGTGTRGGGGNQPQHF,TGTGCCAGTGGGACCGGGACAAGGGGGGGAGGGGGCAATCAGCCCCAGCATTTT
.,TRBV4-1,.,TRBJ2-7,CASSQLQGLYYEQYF,TGCGCCAGCAGCCAATTACAGGGACTTTACTACGAGCAGTACTTC
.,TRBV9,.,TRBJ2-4,CASSVERTTTRQYF,TGTGCCAGCAGCGTAGAACGTACTACCACCCGTCAGTACTTC
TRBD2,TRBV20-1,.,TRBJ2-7,CSASGLAGGRSYEQYF,TGCAGTGCTAGTGGGCTAGCGGGGGGGCGTTCCTACGAGCAGTACTTC
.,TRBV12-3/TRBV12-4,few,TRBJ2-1,CASSSLDNEQFF,TGTGCCAGCAGTTCCCTAGACAATGAGCAGTTCTTC
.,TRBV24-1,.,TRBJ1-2,CATTPGDLNYGYTF,TGTGCCACGACGCCAGGGGACCTTAACTATGGCTACACCTTC
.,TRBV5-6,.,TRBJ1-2,CASSFYGLPDGYTF,TGTGCCAGCAGCTTTTACGGGTTACCTGATGGCTACACCTTC
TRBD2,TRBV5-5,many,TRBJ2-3,CASRRDTASGSRTDTQYF,TGTGCCAGCCGACGAGATACCGCTAGCGGGAGCCGCACAGATACGCAGTATTTT
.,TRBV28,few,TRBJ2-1,CASSLALNAYNEQFF,TGTGCCAGCAGTTTAGCCCTGAATGCCTACAATGAGCAGTTCTTC
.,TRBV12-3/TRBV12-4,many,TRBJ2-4,CASSFNRPGDIQYF,TGTGCCAGCAGTTTTAACAGGCCAGGGGACATTCAGTACTTC